Listed here are 25 T cell receptor beta chains from one sample, sequenced in a study of identical twins. From the 5' RACE reads, TCRdb called clonotypes with MiXCR, one entry per CDR3 protein. The sample contains about 150,000 distinct CDR3 sequences, 3.5% of which appear only once. Sequencing was done on a sample of memory T cells sorted from blood. The source is a man between 18 and 29 years old in good health.

This clonotype has at least ten counts. The rearrangement joins TRBV12-3 or TRBV12-4 to TRBJ2-1; tentative D call: TRBD2 (7 bases). Trimming cost V 8 bases and J 6 bases, with 20 bases left between them. This CDR3 is 15 amino acids long. The CDR3 here is CASQPGQGGVNEQFF. CDR3 DNA sequence: TGTGCCAGCCAACCCGGCCAAGGGGGGGTCAATGAGCAGTTCTTC.

This clonotype has at least ten counts. The V call is TRBV6-1, the J call TRBJ2-1, with D possibly TRBD2 on 6 matching bases. The CDR3 runs to 15 residues. V lost 1 base and J 7 bases, leaving 14 bases between the germline ends. Looked up from germline, CDR1 is MNHNS and CDR2 is SASEGT. This chain's CDR3 is CASSEVLDGGNEQFF. Here the CDR3 DNA reads TGTGCCAGCAGTGAAGTACTAGACGGAGGGAATGAGCAGTTCTTC.

This clonotype has at least ten counts. This chain uses TRBV7-9 with TRBJ1-1; D gene ambiguous. The germline gives CDR1 SEHNR, CDR2 FQNEAQ (reference sequence). This CDR3 is 12 amino acids long. V lost 10 bases and J lost 0, with 9 bases in between. The CDR3 loop reads CATGDMNTEAFF. The CDR3 DNA reads as TGTGCCACCGGAGATATGAACACTGAAGCTTTCTTT.

This clonotype has at least ten counts. V and J are TRBV14 and TRBJ2-5; D is uncertain. The V gene's germline CDR1 is SGHDN and CDR2 FVKESK. Between the trimmed V and J ends, which lost 0 bases and 5 bases, there was a span of 4 bases. This CDR3 contains 12 residues. This CDR3 reads CASSQDSETQYF. The CDR3 DNA follows: TGTGCCAGCAGCCAAGATTCGGAGACCCAGTACTTC.

This clonotype was counted many times. This sequence joins TRBV5-1 and TRBJ1-5; D is unclear. Trimming took off 7 bases at V and 3 bases at J, with 11 bases between the two ends. Germline CDR1 is SGHRS and CDR2 is YFSETQ. This CDR3 spans 13 amino acids. The CDR3 DNA reads TGCGCCAGCCCCGGTAGTATCAATCAGCCCCAGCATTTT. Translating it yields CASPGSINQPQHF.

This clonotype was observed many times. The V call is TRBV11-2, the J call TRBJ2-5; D perhaps matches TRBD2 (5 bases). Trimming left V 3 bases short and J 5 bases short, with 16 bases between. The CDR3 has 15 amino acids. Germline loops: CDR1 SGHAT, CDR2 FQNNGV. The chain's CDR3 is CASSLTPGFSETQYF. DNA for the CDR3: TGTGCCAGCAGCTTGACGCCGGGGTTTTCGGAGACCCAGTACTTC.

This clonotype was recorded at least ten times. The V and J genes are TRBV9 and TRBJ2-6; D gene ambiguous. Germline CDR1 and CDR2: SGDLS and YYNGEE. The CDR3 covers 17 residues. V lost 4 bases to trimming and J lost 2 bases, with 16 bases between them. The DNA for the CDR3 is TGTGCCAGCAGCTTGACTCATGACTGGCCTGGGGCCAACGTCCTGACTTTC. Translated, it gives CASSLTHDWPGANVLTF.

This clonotype has at least ten counts. This chain connects TRBV29-1 to TRBJ2-1; tentatively, D is TRBD2 (6 bases). CDR1 and CDR2 (germline): SQVTM, ANQGSEA. The CDR3 sequence is 12 residues long. V lost 7 bases and J lost 6, with 13 bases in between. CDR3 amino acids: CSGRGTFNEQFF. CDR3 in DNA: TGCAGCGGCCGCGGGACTTTCAATGAGCAGTTCTTC.

The sample holds many counts of this clonotype. V gene TRBV29-1 combines with J gene TRBJ2-3; 8 bases agree with TRBD2. Unmatched junction bases numbered 16, after V lost 3 bases and J lost 8 bases. Germline V CDR1 and CDR2: SQVTM, ANQGSEA. The CDR3 spans 16 residues. The CDR3 DNA reads as TGCAGCGTTGACTGGGGTAGCGGGATACGTCTCTCTACGCAGTATTTT. It codes for CSVDWGSGIRLSTQYF.

This clonotype has ten or more counts. The chain has TRBV6-5 and TRBJ2-5; 7 nucleotides match TRBD1. Germline trimming cut 2 bases from V and 5 bases from J; bases unmatched to any gene: 5. The CDR3 is made up of 14 amino acids. The germline V gene encodes CDR1 MNHEY and CDR2 SVGAGI. CDR3 region: CASSYRGLGETQYF. For the CDR3, the DNA is TGTGCCAGCAGTTACAGGGGGCTAGGGGAGACCCAGTACTTC.

In its sample, this clonotype was seen many times. The chain employs TRBV4-2 and TRBJ1-4; the D gene is possibly TRBD1 (5 bases). CDR1 and CDR2 (germline): LGHNA, YNFKEQ. V was pared by 5 bases and J by 3 bases, with 19 bases between. This CDR3 contains 17 residues. The CDR3 spells CASSKNGGASANEKLFF. Written as DNA, the CDR3 is TGTGCCAGCAGCAAGAACGGCGGGGCGTCGGCTAATGAAAAACTGTTTTTT.

This clonotype has a count of ten or more. The rearrangement joins TRBV20-1 to TRBJ1-5; perhaps TRBD1 as D (6 bases). CDR1 DFQATT and CDR2 SNEGSKA come from the germline V gene (reference sequence). The ends were cut back, 3 bases at V and 2 bases at J, with 11 bases in the middle. The CDR3 consists of 14 residues. The CDR3: CSARAWTGNQPQHF. The CDR3 nucleotides are TGCAGTGCTAGGGCATGGACAGGCAATCAGCCCCAGCATTTT.

This clonotype was seen at least ten times. This chain links TRBV6-5 with TRBJ2-7, with 8 bases identical to TRBD1. Trimming cost V 2 bases and J 0 bases; bases outside gene matches: 3. The CDR3 extends over 15 amino acids. The V gene's germline CDR1 is MNHEY and CDR2 SVGAGI. The DNA of the CDR3 is TGTGCCAGCAGTTACGCCGGACAGGGCTCCTACGAGCAGTACGTC. This encodes CASSYAGQGSYEQYV.

Ten or more counts support this clonotype. V and J are TRBV19 and TRBJ1-2, with TRBD1 matching over 10 bases. The CDR3 has 15 residues. Germline CDR1 is LNHDA and CDR2 is SQIVND (reference sequence). Unmatched junction bases numbered 9, after V lost 7 bases and J lost 4 bases. CDR3 nucleotides: TGTGCCAGTACCACCGGGACAGGGGCGAGCTATGGCTACACCTTC. It translates to CASTTGTGASYGYTF.

The rearrangement uses TRBV27 and TRBJ2-5; tentative D call: TRBD1 (5 bases). CDR1 is MNHEY and CDR2 is SMNVEV in the germline V gene (reference sequence). The V end was cut by 4 bases, the J end by 5 bases, with 23 bases between. The CDR3 extends over 17 amino acids. The CDR3 bases are TGTGCCAGCAGTTCAAGGAGTCCAAGACAGTTTTGGGAGACCCAGTACTTC. Amino acids: CASSSRSPRQFWETQYF.

This clonotype was counted at least ten times. The chain has TRBV6-5 and TRBJ1-4; the D gene is possibly TRBD1 (6 bases). Germline values: CDR1 MNHEY, CDR2 SVGAGI. The CDR3 loop spans 15 amino acids. Deletions cut 4 bases from V and 6 bases from J, with 15 bases between. The CDR3 nucleotides are TGTGCCAGCAGTTCCTATACAGGGTTAGATGAAAAACTGTTTTTT. As protein: CASSSYTGLDEKLFF.

At least ten counts were recorded for this clonotype. J is TRBJ2-7 and V is TRBV25-1; 9 nucleotides match TRBD1. Germline V gives CDR1 MGHDK, CDR2 SYGVNS. The CDR3 is 13 amino acids. Trimming removed 8 bases from V and 4 bases from J; junction bases left unmatched: 6. The CDR3 DNA reads as TGTGCCAGCGGGGGACAGGGCAGATACGAGCAGTACTTC. It encodes CASGGQGRYEQYF.

This clonotype was counted many times. V is TRBV20-1 and J is TRBJ2-5; 7 nucleotides agree with TRBD1. From germline, CDR1 is DFQATT and CDR2 SNEGSKA (reference sequence). After removal of 6 bases from V and 4 bases from J, the junction contained 5 bases not matched to a gene. The CDR3 sequence is 12 residues long. CDR3 in DNA: TGCAGTGCGAGGGACAGCAGAGAGACCCAGTACTTC. This sequence encodes CSARDSRETQYF.

This clonotype has ten or more counts. The V gene is TRBV11-2, the J gene TRBJ1-3, with D possibly TRBD1 on 6 matching bases. V lost 1 base, J lost 0 bases, and 16 bases lay in between. The germline CDR1 and CDR2 sequences are SGHAT and FQNNGV. The CDR3 is 18 amino acids. Here the CDR3 DNA reads TGTGCCAGCAGCTTAGGCCGGGGCAGGGGAACCTCTGGAAACACCATATATTTT. Residues: CASSLGRGRGTSGNTIYF.

At least ten counts were recorded for this clonotype. The V gene is TRBV5-1, the J gene TRBJ1-2, with TRBD1 as a possible D gene (5 bases). Between the trimmed V and J ends, which lost 0 bases and 5 bases, there was a span of 11 bases. The CDR3 consists of 14 residues. Germline V gives CDR1 SGHRS, CDR2 YFSETQ. This CDR3 reads CASSLDPGRYGYTF. The CDR3 DNA sequence: TGCGCCAGCAGCTTGGATCCAGGGAGGTATGGCTACACCTTC.

This clonotype has a count of ten or more. This sequence joins TRBV6-6 and TRBJ2-5, with D perhaps matching TRBD1 or TRBD2 (5 bases each). V lost 7 bases and J lost 5, with 14 bases in between. CDR3 size: 13 residues. Per germline, CDR1 MNHNY and CDR2 SVGAGI (reference sequence). The DNA of the CDR3 is TGTGCCAGCACTACGGGACGGTGGGAGACCCAGTACTTC. Its translation: CASTTGRWETQYF.

This clonotype was seen many times. The chain carries TRBV20-1 and TRBJ1-6, with unresolved D. Per germline, CDR1 DFQATT and CDR2 SNEGSKA (reference sequence). The CDR3 consists of 13 residues. Between the trimmed V and J ends, which lost 2 bases and 10 bases, there was a span of 12 bases. The CDR3 sequence: CSARPSLESPLHF. The CDR3 DNA follows: TGCAGTGCTAGACCCTCTCTCGAATCACCCCTCCACTTT.

This clonotype occurred many times. This sequence joins TRBV5-1 and TRBJ2-1; 8 bases match TRBD2. Trimming cost V 5 bases and J 9 bases; bases outside gene matches: 13. Germline V gene sequence: CDR1 SGHRS, CDR2 YFSETQ. The CDR3 runs 15 residues. CDR3 coding DNA: TGCGCCAGCAGGGGGGCAGCGGGGGCGGGGAGTGAGCAGTTCTTC. Translation gives CASRGAAGAGSEQFF.

This clonotype was found many times. The chain carries TRBV20-1 and TRBJ2-3, with 13 nucleotides matching TRBD2. The CDR3 sequence is 14 residues long. Germline loops: CDR1 DFQATT, CDR2 SNEGSKA (reference sequence). Trimming took 5 bases from V and 9 from J; bases not matched to a gene: 8. CDR3 DNA: TGCAGTGCTGGAGGGACTAGCGGGAAGTTAACGCAGTATTTT. Protein sequence: CSAGGTSGKLTQYF.

In its sample, this clonotype was seen many times. The chain couples TRBV25-1 to TRBJ2-1; D remains unclear. The CDR3 is 11 residues long. Germline CDR1 is MGHDK and CDR2 is SYGVNS. Trimming stripped 6 bases from V and 7 bases from J, with 7 bases between. The CDR3 nucleotides read TGTGCCAGCAGCCCACTGAATGAGCAGTTCTTC. It translates to CASSPLNEQFF. The full variable domain, in which reference TRBV25-1 and TRBJ2-1 provide the parts outside the CDR3, is EADIYQTPRYLVIGTGKKITLECSQTMGHDKMYWYQQDPGMELHLIHYSYGVNSTEKGDLSSESTVSRIRTEHFPLTLESARPSHTSQYLCASSPLNEQFFGPGTRLTVL.